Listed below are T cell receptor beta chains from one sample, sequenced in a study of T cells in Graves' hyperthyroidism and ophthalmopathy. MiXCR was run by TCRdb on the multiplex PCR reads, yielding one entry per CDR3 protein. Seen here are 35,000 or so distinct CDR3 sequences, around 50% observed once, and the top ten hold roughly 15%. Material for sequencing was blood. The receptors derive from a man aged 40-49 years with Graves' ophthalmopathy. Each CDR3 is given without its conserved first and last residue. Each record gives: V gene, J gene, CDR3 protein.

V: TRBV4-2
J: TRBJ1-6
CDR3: ASSQEFQGNSPLH

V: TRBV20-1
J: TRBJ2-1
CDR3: SAPRGGRWDEQF

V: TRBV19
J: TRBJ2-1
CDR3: ASRPAGAPDTQF

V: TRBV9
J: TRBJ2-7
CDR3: ASSVSHGRHYEQY

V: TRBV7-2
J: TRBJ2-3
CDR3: ASSLSSDTQY

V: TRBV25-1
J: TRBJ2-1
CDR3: ASSETSGAYNEQF

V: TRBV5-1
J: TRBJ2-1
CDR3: ASLRQGNPNEQF

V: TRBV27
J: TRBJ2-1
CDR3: ASSPLGGAYNEQF

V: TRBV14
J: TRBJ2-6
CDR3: ASSELPTGALSGANVLT

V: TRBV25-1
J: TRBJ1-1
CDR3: ASRRRGDLTEAF

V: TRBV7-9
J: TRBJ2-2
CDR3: ASSLGVNNGELF

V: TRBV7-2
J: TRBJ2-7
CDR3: ASSSFSTYEQY

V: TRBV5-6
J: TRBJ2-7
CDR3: ASSLWGGPYEQY

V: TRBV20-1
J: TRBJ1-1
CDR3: SAPSASSGGRVNTEAF

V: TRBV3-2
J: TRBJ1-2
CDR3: ASKPGWGYT

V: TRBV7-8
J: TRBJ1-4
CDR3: ASSFRGTGDKLF

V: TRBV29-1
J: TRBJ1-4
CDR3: SVLQGGGEKLF

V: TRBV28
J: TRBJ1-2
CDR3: ASSEPQGVGGGYT

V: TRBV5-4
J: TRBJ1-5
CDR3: ASSLGPENEPQH

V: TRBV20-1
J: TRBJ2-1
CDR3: SVEPGREEQF

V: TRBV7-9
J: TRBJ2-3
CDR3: ASSFYICSARDPADTQY

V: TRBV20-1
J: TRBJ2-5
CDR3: SARTGTGDETQY

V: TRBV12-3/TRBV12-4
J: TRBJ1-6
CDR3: ASSQRQGENSPLH

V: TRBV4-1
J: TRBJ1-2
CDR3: ASSPTILRYT

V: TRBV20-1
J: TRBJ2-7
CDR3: SAIVPIGTSDLSYEQY

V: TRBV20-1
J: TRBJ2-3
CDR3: SASRDVKQY

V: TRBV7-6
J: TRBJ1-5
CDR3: ASSPRQRVWSNQPQH

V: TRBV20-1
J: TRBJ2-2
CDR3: SAINIRTGGIDELF

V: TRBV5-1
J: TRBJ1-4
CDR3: ASSPRRAGRLF

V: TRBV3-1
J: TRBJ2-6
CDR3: ASSQDWGSSGANVLT

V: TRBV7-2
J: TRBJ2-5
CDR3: ASSFPSGGAIETQY

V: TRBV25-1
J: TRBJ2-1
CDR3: ASSVLASTGGNEQF

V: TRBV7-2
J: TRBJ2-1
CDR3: ASSPGTGALNEQF

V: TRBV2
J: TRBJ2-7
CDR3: ASSQGVSGTDPYEQY

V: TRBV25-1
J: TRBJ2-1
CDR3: ANSGRARGLNEQF

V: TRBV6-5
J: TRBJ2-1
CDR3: ASSPQGAVLGEQF